Listed here are 26 T cell receptor beta chains from one sample, sequenced in a study of glioma-infiltrating T cells after dendritic cell vaccination. Assay used: immunoSEQ multiplex PCR; TCRdb lists only in-frame clones, some missing. The sample carries fewer than 100,000 clones, just over 85% recorded once. The sequencing here drew on blood, taken before dendritic cell vaccination. The receptors stem from a human donor with glioblastoma.

The chain carries TRBV11-2 and TRBJ2-4, with 11 positions matching TRBD2. The germline gives CDR1 SGHAT, CDR2 FQNNGV. CDR3 length: 15 amino acids. The J segment lost 1 base and the V segment lost 5 bases, leaving 1 base of the junction unmatched. CDR3 bases: TGTGCCAGCAGCACTAGCGGGAGCGCCAAAAACATTCAGTACTTC. Its translation is CASSTSGSAKNIQYF. Full variable domain (remainder filled in from reference TRBV11-2 and TRBJ2-4): EAGVAQSPRYKIIEKRQSVAFWCNPISGHATLYWYQQILGQGPKLLIQFQNNGVVDDSQLPKDRFSAERLKGVDSTLKIQPAKLEDSAVYLCASSTSGSAKNIQYFGAGTRLSVL.

This clone was observed a handful of times. This sequence joins TRBV7-9 and TRBJ2-2; TRBD1 agrees at 9 bases. Germline V gene sequence: CDR1 SEHNR, CDR2 FQNEAQ (reference sequence). V shed 5 bases and J 6 bases; nucleotides not matched to a gene: 10. This CDR3 contains 16 residues. CDR3: CASSPTSQGAAGELFF. CDR3 nucleotides: TGTGCCAGCAGCCCAACATCACAGGGGGCGGCCGGGGAGCTGTTTTTT.

The rearrangement joins TRBV11-2 to TRBJ2-7; 8 bases map to TRBD2. CDR1 and CDR2 from the germline V gene are SGHAT and FQNNGV. V lost 5 bases and J lost 7; bases outside the gene matches: 7. This CDR3 comprises 13 residues. The CDR3 sequence: CASSREGPGEQYF. CDR3 DNA: TGTGCCAGCAGCCGGGAGGGGCCTGGAGAGCAGTACTTC. The entire variable domain, with the rest obtained from reference TRBV11-2 and TRBJ2-7, is as follows: EAGVAQSPRYKIIEKRQSVAFWCNPISGHATLYWYQQILGQGPKLLIQFQNNGVVDDSQLPKDRFSAERLKGVDSTLKIQPAKLEDSAVYLCASSREGPGEQYFGPGTRLTVT.

The chain uses TRBV27 and TRBJ2-5; 7 nucleotides align to TRBD1. CDR1 is MNHEY and CDR2 is SMNVEV in the germline V gene (reference sequence). The CDR3 loop spans 13 amino acids. Trimming took 6 bases from V and 4 from J; bases not matched to a gene: 5. The CDR3: CASRGTDGETQYF. The DNA of the CDR3 is TGTGCCAGCAGGGGGACAGACGGAGAGACCCAGTACTTC.

CDR3: CASEGQLNYGYTF. As DNA, the CDR3 is TGTGCCAGCGAGGGACAGCTTAACTATGGCTACACCTTC. The chain has TRBV6-1 and TRBJ1-2; 7 bases map to TRBD1. Germline V gene data show CDR1 as MNHNS and CDR2 as SASEGT. CDR3 length: 13 residues. With 8 bases clipped from V and 1 base from J, the junction kept 4 bases outside the gene matches.

The chain is built from TRBV7-9 and TRBJ1-4; 8 bases map to TRBD1. The V and J ends lost 1 base and 5 bases, in that order; junction bases with no gene match: 6. The CDR3 runs to 16 residues. The V gene's germline CDR1 is SEHNR and CDR2 FQNEAQ (reference sequence). Here the CDR3 DNA reads TGTGCCAGCAGCTTAGGGACAGGGTTACGAAATGAAAAACTGTTTTTT. This gives the protein CASSLGTGLRNEKLFF.

The chain links TRBV6-4 to TRBJ2-1; TRBD2 aligns across 7 bases. Trimming cost V 2 bases and J 7 bases; bases outside gene matches: 8. CDR1 is MRHNA and CDR2 is SNTAGT in the germline V gene. CDR3 length equals 15 residues. The CDR3 nucleotides are TGTGCCAGCAGTGACACCGGACTAGTTGGGAATGAGCAGTTCTTC. Translated: CASSDTGLVGNEQFF.

V usage is TRBV6-5 and J usage is TRBJ2-3; 12 bases agree with TRBD2. Germline V gives CDR1 MNHEY, CDR2 SVGAGI. This CDR3 is built from 14 residues. With 10 bases clipped from V and 1 base from J, the junction kept 3 bases outside the gene matches. The CDR3 DNA follows: TGTGCCACTCGGACTAGCGGGGGCACAGATACGCAGTATTTT. Translation: CATRTSGGTDTQYF.

The chain is built from TRBV9 and TRBJ2-7, with D maybe TRBD2 (6 bases). V shed 0 bases and J shed 0 bases, with 13 bases lying between them. Per germline, CDR1 SGDLS and CDR2 YYNGEE. The CDR3 has 16 amino acids. CDR3 nucleotides: TGTGCCAGCAGCGTAGGACGGGACTTGAGCTCCTACGAGCAGTACTTC. Its translation: CASSVGRDLSSYEQYF.

The chain carries TRBV6-5 and TRBJ1-1; D unclear. Trimming stripped 1 base from V and 1 base from J, with 7 bases between. Per germline, CDR1 MNHEY and CDR2 SVGAGI. The CDR3 length is 14 residues. CDR3 sequence reads: CASSYFTQNTEAFF. The CDR3 DNA follows: TGTGCCAGCAGTTACTTTACACAGAACACTGAAGCTTTCTTT.

The rearrangement joins TRBV19 to TRBJ1-1, with TRBD1 identical over 9 bases. From germline, CDR1 is LNHDA and CDR2 SQIVND (reference sequence). V was clipped by 6 bases and J by 4 bases; unmatched bases: 9. The CDR3 covers 15 residues. The CDR3 protein is CASRMMDRGITEAFF. The CDR3 coding sequence is TGTGCCAGTAGGATGATGGACAGGGGTATCACTGAAGCTTTCTTT.

This chain uses TRBV4-1 with TRBJ1-1; the match to TRBD1 covers 7 bases. The CDR3 is 14 amino acids. The V gene end was trimmed by 6 bases and the J gene end by 3 bases; junction bases not matched to a gene: 7. Germline V gene sequence: CDR1 MGHRA, CDR2 YSYEKL. The CDR3 DNA sequence: TGCGCCAGCAGGGAGGAGGGGGCGCACACTGAAGCTTTCTTT. It is translated as CASREEGAHTEAFF.

Only one count was recorded for this clone. The chain employs TRBV19 and TRBJ1-5; 8 bases agree with TRBD1. The junction had 8 bases not matched to a gene; V was cut back by 10 bases and J by 6 bases. Per the germline V gene, CDR1 is LNHDA and CDR2 is SQIVND (reference sequence). The CDR3 consists of 13 residues. The CDR3 loop is CATSTGVGQPQHF. DNA of the CDR3: TGTGCCACCTCGACAGGGGTCGGTCAGCCCCAGCATTTT.

The rearrangement uses TRBV10-3 and TRBJ1-1; 7 positions match TRBD1. The CDR3 consists of 14 residues. The V and J ends lost 4 bases and 1 base, in that order; junction bases with no gene match: 3. CDR1 is ENHRY and CDR2 is SYGVKD in the germline V gene. The CDR3 nucleotides read TGTGCCATCAGTGGGGGACAGCGGAACACTGAAGCTTTCTTT. This translates into CAISGGQRNTEAFF.

The chain carries TRBV5-1 and TRBJ2-1; 10 bases are shared with TRBD2. Germline CDR1 is SGHRS and CDR2 is YFSETQ. The ends lost 2 bases at V and 0 bases at J; junction bases unmatched: 5. CDR3 length: 17 residues. CDR3 sequence reads: CASSLSASGSSYNEQFF. CDR3 coding DNA: TGCGCCAGCAGCTTATCTGCTAGCGGGAGCTCCTACAATGAGCAGTTCTTC.

This chain links TRBV4-1 with TRBJ2-3, with no clear D. The germline V gene encodes CDR1 MGHRA and CDR2 YSYEKL. The CDR3 runs to 14 residues. V was cut by 0 bases and J by 2 bases, with 6 bases left in between. CDR3 sequence reads: CASSQDPTTDTQYF. The CDR3, as DNA: TGCGCCAGCAGCCAAGACCCTACCACAGATACGCAGTATTTT.

The chain combines TRBV27 with TRBJ1-2; 9 bases match TRBD1. Germline assignment: CDR1 MNHEY and CDR2 SMNVEV (reference sequence). The CDR3 has 14 residues. The ends lost 5 bases at V and 4 bases at J; junction bases unmatched: 5. CDR3 sequence reads: CASSTDRGGYGYTF. For the CDR3, the DNA is TGTGCCAGCAGTACGGACAGGGGAGGCTATGGCTACACCTTC.

The rearrangement uses TRBV7-2 and TRBJ2-7; TRBD2 agrees at 10 bases. The CDR3 is 15 residues long. With V trimmed by 3 bases and J by 1 base, 3 bases remained unmatched. Germline loops: CDR1 SGHTA, CDR2 FQGNSA. Here the CDR3 DNA reads TGTGCCAGCAGCTTGAGCGGGGGGGGGTCCTACGAGCAGTACTTC. It codes for CASSLSGGGSYEQYF.

V usage is TRBV27 and J usage is TRBJ1-1; no clear D gene. The ends were cut back, 6 bases at V and 6 bases at J, with 11 bases in the middle. The CDR3 has 12 amino acids. The germline V gene encodes CDR1 MNHEY and CDR2 SMNVEV (reference sequence). Here the CDR3 reads CASSSPSAEAFF. Here the CDR3 DNA reads TGTGCCAGCAGCTCGCCTTCGGCTGAAGCTTTCTTT.

The genes are TRBV27 and TRBJ1-6, with D possibly being TRBD1 (5 bases). V lost 1 base to trimming and J lost 9 bases, with 19 bases between them. This CDR3 spans 17 amino acids. The V gene's germline CDR1 is MNHEY and CDR2 SMNVEV (reference sequence). As DNA, the CDR3 is TGTGCCAGCAGTTTATTAGGTGGGGTCTCCGGGGGTTCACCCCTCCACTTT. Amino acids: CASSLLGGVSGGSPLHF.

The rearrangement joins TRBV19 to TRBJ2-1; 8 bases map to TRBD2. CDR3 length equals 15 residues. Germline lookup yields CDR1 LNHDA and CDR2 SQIVND (reference sequence). The ends lost 6 bases at V and 4 bases at J; junction bases unmatched: 8. The DNA for the CDR3 is TGTGCCAGTAGGACCACTAGCGGAAATTACAATGAGCAGTTCTTC. Translation: CASRTTSGNYNEQFF. The entire variable domain, with the rest obtained from reference TRBV19 and TRBJ2-1, is as follows: DGGITQSPKYLFRKEGQNVTLSCEQNLNHDAMYWYRQDPGQGLRLIYYSQIVNDFQKGDIAEGYSVSREKKESFPLTVTSAQKNPTAFYLCASRTTSGNYNEQFFGPGTRLTVL.

The chain recombines TRBV11-2 with TRBJ1-4; 8 nucleotides match TRBD1. V lost 1 base, J lost 0 bases, and 4 bases stayed unmatched. CDR3 length: 17 amino acids. Germline lookup yields CDR1 SGHAT and CDR2 FQNNGV. CDR3 region: CASSLGGQVATNEKLFF. CDR3 nucleotide sequence: TGTGCCAGCAGCTTAGGGGGACAGGTTGCAACTAATGAAAAACTGTTTTTT.

The chain joins TRBV5-1 to TRBJ2-1; TRBD2 matches at 12 bases. V dropped 3 bases and J dropped 9; count of bases not matched to a gene: 4. CDR1 and CDR2 from the germline V gene are SGHRS and YFSETQ. This CDR3 spans 14 amino acids. The CDR3: CASSSGTSGPEQFF. CDR3 nucleotides: TGCGCCAGCAGCTCCGGGACTAGCGGGCCTGAGCAGTTCTTC. Full variable domain (outside the CDR3, taken from reference TRBV5-1 and TRBJ2-1): KAGVTQTPRYLIKTRGQQVTLSCSPISGHRSVSWYQQTPGQGLQFLFEYFSETQRNKGNFPGRFSGRQFSNSRSEMNVSTLELGDSALYLCASSSGTSGPEQFFGPGTRLTVL.

The rearrangement uses TRBV4-1 and TRBJ2-5; TRBD2 aligns across 9 bases. The CDR3 is 17 residues long. The trim removed 0 bases at V and 2 bases at J, leaving 7 bases unmatched. Germline CDR1 is MGHRA and CDR2 is YSYEKL. CDR3 amino acids: CASSQDYLAGRQETQYF. The CDR3 bases are TGCGCCAGCAGCCAAGATTATCTAGCGGGACGGCAAGAGACCCAGTACTTC.

V and J are TRBV6-4 and TRBJ1-1; 7 positions agree with TRBD1. The CDR3 has 14 residues. The germline CDR1 and CDR2 sequences are MRHNA and SNTAGT. Trimming cost V 6 bases and J 4 bases; bases outside gene matches: 8. This CDR3 is CASSRQGWGTEAFF. CDR3 coding DNA: TGTGCCAGCAGCCGACAGGGTTGGGGCACTGAAGCTTTCTTT.

This clone was seen just once. The genes are TRBV5-6 and TRBJ2-5; perhaps TRBD2 as D (6 bases). The end of the DNA is better explained by TRBJ2-7, so the J call may be wrong. Germline V gene sequence: CDR1 SGHDT, CDR2 YYEEEE. The CDR3 is made up of 16 amino acids. The CDR3 nucleotides are TGTGCCAGCAGCTCGTACCGGAGGGCCCACTCCTACGAGCAGTACTTC. Protein sequence: CASSSYRRAHSYEQYF.